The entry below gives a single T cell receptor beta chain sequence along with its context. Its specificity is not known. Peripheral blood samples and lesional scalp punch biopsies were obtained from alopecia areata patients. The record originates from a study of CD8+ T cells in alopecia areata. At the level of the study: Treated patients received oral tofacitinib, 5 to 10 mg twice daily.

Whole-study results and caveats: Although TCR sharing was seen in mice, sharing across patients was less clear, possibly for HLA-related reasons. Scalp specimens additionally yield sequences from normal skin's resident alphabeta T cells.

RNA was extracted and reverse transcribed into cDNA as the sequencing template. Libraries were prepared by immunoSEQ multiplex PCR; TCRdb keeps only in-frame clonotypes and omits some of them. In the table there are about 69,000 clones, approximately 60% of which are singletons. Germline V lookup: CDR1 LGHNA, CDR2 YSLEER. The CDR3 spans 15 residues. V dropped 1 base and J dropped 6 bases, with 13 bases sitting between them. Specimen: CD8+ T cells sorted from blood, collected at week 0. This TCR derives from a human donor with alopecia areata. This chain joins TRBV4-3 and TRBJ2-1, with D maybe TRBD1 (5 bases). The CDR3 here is CASSQGIVRGNEQFF. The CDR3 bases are TGCGCCAGCAGCCAAGGTATTGTTAGGGGCAATGAGCAGTTCTTC.